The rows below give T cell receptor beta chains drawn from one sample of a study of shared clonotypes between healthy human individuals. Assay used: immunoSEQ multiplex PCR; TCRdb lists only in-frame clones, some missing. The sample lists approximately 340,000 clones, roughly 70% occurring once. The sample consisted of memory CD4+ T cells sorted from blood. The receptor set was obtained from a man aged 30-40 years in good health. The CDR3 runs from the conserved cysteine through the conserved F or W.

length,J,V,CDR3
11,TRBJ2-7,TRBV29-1,CSVATGDEQYF
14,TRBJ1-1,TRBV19,CASSITGEGTEAFF
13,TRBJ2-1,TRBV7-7,CASSLSFNNEQFF
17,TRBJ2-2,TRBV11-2,CASSLLRGTGDTGELFF
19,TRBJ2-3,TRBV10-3,CAISDMPGLAGDSTDTQYF
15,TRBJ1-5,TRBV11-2,CASSLGEYSNQPQHF
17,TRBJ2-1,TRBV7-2,CASSLGGSGSSYNEQFF
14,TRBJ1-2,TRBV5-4,CASSLAGGYYGYTF
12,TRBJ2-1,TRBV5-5,CASKRVNNEQFF
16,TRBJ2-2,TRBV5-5,CASSSLDRARTGELFF
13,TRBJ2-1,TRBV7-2,CASSGNRGLEQFF
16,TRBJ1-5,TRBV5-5,CASSSALGEANQPQHF
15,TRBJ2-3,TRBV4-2,CASSPTTLSTDTQYF
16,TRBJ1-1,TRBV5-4,CASSSIPGSGHTEAFF
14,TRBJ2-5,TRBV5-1,CASSAGDREQTQYF
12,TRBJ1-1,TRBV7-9,CASSRQFSEAFF
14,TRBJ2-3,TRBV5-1,CASSFGSYTDTQYF
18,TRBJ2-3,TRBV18,CASSPISSGRAIPDTQYF
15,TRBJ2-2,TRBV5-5,CASSVGTGDTGELFF
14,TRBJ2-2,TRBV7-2,CASSLNRRAGELFF
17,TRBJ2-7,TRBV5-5,CASSLGGGQPLSYEQYF
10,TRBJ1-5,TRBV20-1,CSAQDRGQHF
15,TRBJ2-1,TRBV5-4,CASSPVMLKDNEQFF
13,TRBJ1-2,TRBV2,CASSDSGSYGYTF
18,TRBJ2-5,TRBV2,CASSELTQGRVGLETQYF
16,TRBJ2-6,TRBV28,CASSLYRVSGANVLTF
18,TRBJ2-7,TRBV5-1,CASSLETSGARSSYEQYF
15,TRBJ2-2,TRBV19,CAGRTGTGYTGELFF
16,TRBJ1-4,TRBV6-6,CASSSNKGATNEKLFF
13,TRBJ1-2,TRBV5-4,CASSLQVPHGYTF
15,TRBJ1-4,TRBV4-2,CASSQPTGDGEKLFF
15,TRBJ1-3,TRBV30,CAWSGHQSSGNTIYF
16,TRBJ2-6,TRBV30,CAWSVGLAYGANVLTF
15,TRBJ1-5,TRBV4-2,CASRQMMEGNQPQHF
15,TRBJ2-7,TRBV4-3,CASSQARQGVYEQYF
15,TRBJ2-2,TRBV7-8,CASSSGTTNTGELFF